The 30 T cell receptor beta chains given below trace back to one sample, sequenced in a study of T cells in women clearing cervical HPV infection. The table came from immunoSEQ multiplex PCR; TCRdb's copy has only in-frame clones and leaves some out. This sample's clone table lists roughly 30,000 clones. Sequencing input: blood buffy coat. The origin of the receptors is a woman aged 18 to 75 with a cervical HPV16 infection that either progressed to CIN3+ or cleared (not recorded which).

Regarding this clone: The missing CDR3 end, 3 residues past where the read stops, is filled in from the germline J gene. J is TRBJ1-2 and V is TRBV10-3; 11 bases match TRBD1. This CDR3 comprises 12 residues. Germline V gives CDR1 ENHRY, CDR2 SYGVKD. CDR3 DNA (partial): TGTGCCATCAGTGGGGACAGGGGGGGC. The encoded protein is CAISGDRGG. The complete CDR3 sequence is CAISGDRGGYTF.

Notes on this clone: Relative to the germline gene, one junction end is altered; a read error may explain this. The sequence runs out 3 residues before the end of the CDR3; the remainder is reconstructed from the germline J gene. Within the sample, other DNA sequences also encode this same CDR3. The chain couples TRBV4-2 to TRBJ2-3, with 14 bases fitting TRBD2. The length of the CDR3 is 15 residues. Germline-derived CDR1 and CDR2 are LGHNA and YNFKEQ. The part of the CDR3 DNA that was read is TGCGCCAGCAGCCAGGGGACTAGCGGGGGCGATACG. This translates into CASSQGTSGGDT. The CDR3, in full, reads CASSQGTSGGDTQYF.

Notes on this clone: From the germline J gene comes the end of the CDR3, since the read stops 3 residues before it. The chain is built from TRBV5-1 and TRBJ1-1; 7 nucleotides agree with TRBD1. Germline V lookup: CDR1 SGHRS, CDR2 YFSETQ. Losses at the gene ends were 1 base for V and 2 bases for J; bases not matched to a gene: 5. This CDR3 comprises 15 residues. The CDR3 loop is CASSLIGGLNTEAFF. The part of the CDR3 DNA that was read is TGCGCCAGCAGCTTGATAGGGGGCTTAAACACTGAA.

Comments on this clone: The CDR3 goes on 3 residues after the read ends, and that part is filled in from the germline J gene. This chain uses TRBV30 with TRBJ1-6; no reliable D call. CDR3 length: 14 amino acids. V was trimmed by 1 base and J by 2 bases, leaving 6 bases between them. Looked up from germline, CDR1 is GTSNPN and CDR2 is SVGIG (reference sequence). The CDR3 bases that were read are TGTGCCTGGAGTGGGAGGGCCTATAATTCACCC. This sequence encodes CAWSGRAYNSP. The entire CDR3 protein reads CAWSGRAYNSPLHF. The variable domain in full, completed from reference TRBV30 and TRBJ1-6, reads SQTIHQWPATLVQPVGSPLSLECTVEGTSNPNLYWYRQAAGRGLQLLFYSVGIGQISSEVPQNLSASRPQDRQFILSSKKLLLSDSGFYLCAWSGRAYNSPLHFGNGTRLTVT.

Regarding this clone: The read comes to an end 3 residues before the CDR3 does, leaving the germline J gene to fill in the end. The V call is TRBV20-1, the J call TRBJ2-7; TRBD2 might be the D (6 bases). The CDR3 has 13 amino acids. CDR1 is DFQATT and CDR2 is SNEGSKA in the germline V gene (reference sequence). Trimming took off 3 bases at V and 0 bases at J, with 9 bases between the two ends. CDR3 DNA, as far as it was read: TGCAGTGCTAGTAGCGGCCCCTCCTACGAG. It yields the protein CSASSGPSYE. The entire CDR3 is CSASSGPSYEQYF.

CDR3 sequence: CASKDTKASGYTF. The CDR3 bases that were read are TGTGCCAGCAAGGACACCAAGGCCTCTGGC. V gene TRBV2 combines with J gene TRBJ1-2; a possible D gene is TRBD1 (5 bases). The read falls 3 residues short of the CDR3 end, and the missing part is taken from the germline J gene. The ends were cut back, 7 bases at V and 7 bases at J, with 16 bases in the middle. This CDR3 region has 13 residues. Germline-derived CDR1 and CDR2 are SNHLY and FYNNEI.

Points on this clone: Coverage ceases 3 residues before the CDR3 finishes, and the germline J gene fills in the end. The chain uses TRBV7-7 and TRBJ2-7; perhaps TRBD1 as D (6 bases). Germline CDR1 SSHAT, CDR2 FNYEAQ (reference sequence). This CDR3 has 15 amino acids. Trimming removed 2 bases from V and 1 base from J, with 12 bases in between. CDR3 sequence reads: CASSLYQGQSYEQYF. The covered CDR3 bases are TGTGCCAGCAGCTTATATCAGGGGCAGTCCTACGAG. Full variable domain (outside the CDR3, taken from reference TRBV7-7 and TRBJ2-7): GAGVSQSPRYKVTKRGQDVTLRCDPISSHATLYWYQQALGQGPEFLTYFNYEAQPDKSGLPSDRFSAERPEGSISTLTIQRTEQRDSAMYRCASSLYQGQSYEQYFGPGTRLTVT.

The CDR3 spells CASSPPAGEVDDYTF. The CDR3 bases that were read are TGTGCCAGCTCACCTCCAGCGGGAGAAGTTGATGAC. V and J are TRBV18 and TRBJ1-2, with unresolved D. The read ends 3 residues early relative to the CDR3; the germline J gene fills the gap. The CDR3 is 15 residues long. CDR1 and CDR2 from the germline V gene are KGHSH and LQKENI. Supplemented by reference TRBV18 and TRBJ1-2, the full variable domain reads NAGVMQNPRHLVRRRGQEARLRCSPMKGHSHVYWYRQLPEEGLKFMVYLQKENIIDESGMPKERFSAEFPKEGPSILRIQQVVRGDSAAYFCASSPPAGEVDDYTFGSGTRLTVV.

CDR3 DNA (partial): TGCAGTGCTCTCTCGACCGGGACAGAGCCAGATGAG. This gives the protein CSALSTGTEPDE. The whole CDR3 protein is CSALSTGTEPDEQFF. The genes are TRBV20-1 and TRBJ2-1; 7 nucleotides agree with TRBD1. The missing CDR3 end, 3 residues past where the read stops, is filled in from the germline J gene. There are 15 residues in the CDR3. Trimming removed 5 bases from V and 8 bases from J; junction bases left unmatched: 15. CDR1 and CDR2 from the germline V gene are DFQATT and SNEGSKA (reference sequence).

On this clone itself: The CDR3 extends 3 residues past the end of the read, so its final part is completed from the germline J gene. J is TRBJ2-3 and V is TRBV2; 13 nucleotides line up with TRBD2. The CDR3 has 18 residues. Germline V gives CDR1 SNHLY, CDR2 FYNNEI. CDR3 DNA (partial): TGTGCCAGCAGTTCCGGGACTAGCGGGGTATCTAGGCAAGAGACG. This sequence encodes CASSSGTSGVSRQET. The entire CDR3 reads CASSSGTSGVSRQETQYF.

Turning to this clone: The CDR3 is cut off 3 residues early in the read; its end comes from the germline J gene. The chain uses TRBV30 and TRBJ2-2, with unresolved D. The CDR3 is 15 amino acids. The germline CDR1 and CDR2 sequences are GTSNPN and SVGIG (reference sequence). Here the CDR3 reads CAWIRPGVFNSPLFF. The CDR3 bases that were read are TGTGCCTGGATTCGGCCAGGCGTCTTCAATTCACCG.

The part of the CDR3 DNA that was read is TGTGCCAGTGGACAGGGATACTCCTACGAG. Translation gives CASGQGYSYE. The CDR3 as a whole reads CASGQGYSYEQYF. The chain couples TRBV19 to TRBJ2-7; 8 bases match TRBD1. The sequence runs out 3 residues before the end of the CDR3; the remainder is reconstructed from the germline J gene. Trimming removed 8 bases from V and 0 bases from J; junction bases left unmatched: 3. Germline V gene sequence: CDR1 LNHDA, CDR2 SQIVND (reference sequence). This CDR3 has 13 residues.

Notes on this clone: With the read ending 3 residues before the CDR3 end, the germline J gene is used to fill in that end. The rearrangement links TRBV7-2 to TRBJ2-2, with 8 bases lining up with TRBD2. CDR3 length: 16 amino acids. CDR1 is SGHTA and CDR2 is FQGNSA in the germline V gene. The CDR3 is CASSLAGGARWEKLFF. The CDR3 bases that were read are TGTGCCAGCAGCTTAGCCGGGGGGGCTCGCTGGGAAAAG.

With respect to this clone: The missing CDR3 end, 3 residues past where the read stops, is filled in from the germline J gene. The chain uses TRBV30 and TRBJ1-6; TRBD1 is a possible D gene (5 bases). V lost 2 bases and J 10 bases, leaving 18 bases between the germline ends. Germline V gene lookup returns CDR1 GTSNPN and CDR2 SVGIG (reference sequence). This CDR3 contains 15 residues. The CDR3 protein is CAWSLTGTPSSPLHF. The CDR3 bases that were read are TGTGCCTGGAGTTTAACCGGGACTCCTAGCTCACCC. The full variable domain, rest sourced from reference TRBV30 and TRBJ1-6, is SQTIHQWPATLVQPVGSPLSLECTVEGTSNPNLYWYRQAAGRGLQLLFYSVGIGQISSEVPQNLSASRPQDRQFILSSKKLLLSDSGFYLCAWSLTGTPSSPLHFGNGTRLTVT.

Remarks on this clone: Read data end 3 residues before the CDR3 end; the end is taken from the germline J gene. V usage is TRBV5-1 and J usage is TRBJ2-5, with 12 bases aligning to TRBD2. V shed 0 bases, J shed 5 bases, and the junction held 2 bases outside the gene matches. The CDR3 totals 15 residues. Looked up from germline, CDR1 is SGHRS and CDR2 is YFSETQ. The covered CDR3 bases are TGCGCCAGCAGCTTGGGGACTAGCGGGATGGAGACC. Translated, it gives CASSLGTSGMET. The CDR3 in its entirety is CASSLGTSGMETQYF.

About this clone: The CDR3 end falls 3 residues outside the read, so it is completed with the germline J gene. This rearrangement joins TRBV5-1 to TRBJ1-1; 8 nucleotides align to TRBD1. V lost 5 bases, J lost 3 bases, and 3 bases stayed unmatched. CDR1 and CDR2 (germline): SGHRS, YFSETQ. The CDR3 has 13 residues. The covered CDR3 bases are TGCGCCAGCAGAGTGACAGGGGACACTGAA. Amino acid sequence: CASRVTGDTE. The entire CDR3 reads CASRVTGDTEAFF. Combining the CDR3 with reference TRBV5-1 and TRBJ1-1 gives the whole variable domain KAGVTQTPRYLIKTRGQQVTLSCSPISGHRSVSWYQQTPGQGLQFLFEYFSETQRNKGNFPGRFSGRQFSNSRSEMNVSTLELGDSALYLCASRVTGDTEAFFGQGTRLTVV.

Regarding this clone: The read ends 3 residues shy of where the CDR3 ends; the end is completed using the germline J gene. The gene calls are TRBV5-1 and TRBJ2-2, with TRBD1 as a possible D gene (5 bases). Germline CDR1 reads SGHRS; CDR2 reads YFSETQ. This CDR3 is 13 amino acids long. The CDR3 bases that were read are TGCGCCAGCAGCTTGGCCAGGGATTCACCG. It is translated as CASSLARDSP. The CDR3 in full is CASSLARDSPLFF.

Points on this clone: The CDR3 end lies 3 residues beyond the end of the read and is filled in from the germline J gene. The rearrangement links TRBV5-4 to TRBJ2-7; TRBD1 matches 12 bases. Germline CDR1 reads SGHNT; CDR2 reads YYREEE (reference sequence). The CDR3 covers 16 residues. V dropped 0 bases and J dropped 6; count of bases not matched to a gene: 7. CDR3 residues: CASSLGGTGGEGEQYF. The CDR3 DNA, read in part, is TGTGCCAGCAGCTTGGGAGGGACAGGGGGCGAGGGCGAG. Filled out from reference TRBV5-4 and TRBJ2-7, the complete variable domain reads ETGVTQSPTHLIKTRGQQVTLRCSSQSGHNTVSWYQQALGQGPQFIFQYYREEENGRGNFPPRFSGLQFPNYSSELNVNALELDDSALYLCASSLGGTGGEGEQYFGPGTRLTVT.

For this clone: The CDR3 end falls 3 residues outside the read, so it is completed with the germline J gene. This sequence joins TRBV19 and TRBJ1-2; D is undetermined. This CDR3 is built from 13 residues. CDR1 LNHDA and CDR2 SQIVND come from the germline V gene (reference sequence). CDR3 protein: CASSTRITDTYTF. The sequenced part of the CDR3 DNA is TGTGCCAGTAGTACCCGTATCACAGATACC.

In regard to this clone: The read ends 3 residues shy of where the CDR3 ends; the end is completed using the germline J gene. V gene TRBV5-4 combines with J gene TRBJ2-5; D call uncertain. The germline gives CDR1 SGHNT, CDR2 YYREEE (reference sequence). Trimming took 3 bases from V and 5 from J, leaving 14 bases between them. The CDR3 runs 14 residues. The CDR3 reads CASSYFERSETQYF. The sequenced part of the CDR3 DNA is TGTGCCAGCAGCTATTTTGAGAGGTCGGAGACC.

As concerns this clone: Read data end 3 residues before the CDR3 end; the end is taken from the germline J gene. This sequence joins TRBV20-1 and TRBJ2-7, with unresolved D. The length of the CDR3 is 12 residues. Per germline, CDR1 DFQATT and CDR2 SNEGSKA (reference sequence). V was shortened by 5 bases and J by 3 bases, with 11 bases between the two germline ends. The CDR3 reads CSASTTGYEQYF. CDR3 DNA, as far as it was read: TGCAGTGCTTCCACCACTGGCTACGAG.

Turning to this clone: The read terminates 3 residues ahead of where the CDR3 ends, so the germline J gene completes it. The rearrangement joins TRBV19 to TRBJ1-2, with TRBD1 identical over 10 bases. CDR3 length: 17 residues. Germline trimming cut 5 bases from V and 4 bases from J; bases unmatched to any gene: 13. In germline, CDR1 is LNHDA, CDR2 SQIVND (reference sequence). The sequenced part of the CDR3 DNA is TGTGCCAGTAGTGGCCGGGACAGGGGCCAAATCTTCTATGGC. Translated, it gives CASSGRDRGQIFYG. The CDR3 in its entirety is CASSGRDRGQIFYGYTF.

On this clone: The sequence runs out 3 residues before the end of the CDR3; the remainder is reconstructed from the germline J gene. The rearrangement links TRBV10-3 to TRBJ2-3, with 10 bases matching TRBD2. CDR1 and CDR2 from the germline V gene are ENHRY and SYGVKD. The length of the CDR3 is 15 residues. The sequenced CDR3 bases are TGTGCCATCAGTGAGTTCTTCACTAGCGGGGAGACG. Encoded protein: CAISEFFTSGET. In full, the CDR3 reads CAISEFFTSGETQYF.

The CDR3 here is CAWTPGQADYGYTF. The CDR3 DNA, read in part, is TGTGCCTGGACCCCGGGACAGGCGGACTATGGC. This sequence joins TRBV30 and TRBJ1-2, with 8 bases fitting TRBD1. The read finishes 3 residues shy of the CDR3 end, and the germline J gene is used to complete it. Germline-derived CDR1 and CDR2 are GTSNPN and SVGIG (reference sequence). This CDR3 is built from 14 residues. J was trimmed by 3 bases and V by 4 bases; bases with no gene match: 7.

The CDR3: CASSVGQGNEKLFF. CDR3 DNA, as far as it was read: TGTGCCAGTAGTGTAGGACAGGGGAATGAAAAG. This chain links TRBV19 with TRBJ2-2, with 9 bases fitting TRBD1. The CDR3 extends 3 residues past the end of the read, so its final part is completed from the germline J gene. The CDR3 contains 14 residues. Germline V gene lookup returns CDR1 LNHDA and CDR2 SQIVND (reference sequence).

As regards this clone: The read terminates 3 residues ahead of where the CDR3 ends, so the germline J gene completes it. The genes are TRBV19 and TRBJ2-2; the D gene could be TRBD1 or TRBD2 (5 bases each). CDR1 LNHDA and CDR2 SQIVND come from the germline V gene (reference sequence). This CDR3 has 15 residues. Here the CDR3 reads CASSIPRGDNEKLFF. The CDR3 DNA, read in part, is TGTGCCAGTAGTATCCCGAGAGGGGATAATGAAAAG.

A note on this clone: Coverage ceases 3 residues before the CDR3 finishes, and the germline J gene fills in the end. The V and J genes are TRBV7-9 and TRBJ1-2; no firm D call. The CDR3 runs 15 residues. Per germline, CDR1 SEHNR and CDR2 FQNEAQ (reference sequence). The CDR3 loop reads CASSSLDFAGTGYTF. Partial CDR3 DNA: TGTGCCAGCAGCTCATTGGACTTCGCCGGAACCGGC.

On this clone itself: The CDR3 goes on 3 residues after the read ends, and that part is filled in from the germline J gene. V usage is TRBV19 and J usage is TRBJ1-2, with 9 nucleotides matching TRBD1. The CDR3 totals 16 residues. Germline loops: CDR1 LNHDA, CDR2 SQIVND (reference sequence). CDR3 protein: CASSIDREDRGVDYTF. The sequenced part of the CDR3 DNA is TGTGCCAGTAGTATAGATCGGGAGGACAGGGGAGTCGAC.

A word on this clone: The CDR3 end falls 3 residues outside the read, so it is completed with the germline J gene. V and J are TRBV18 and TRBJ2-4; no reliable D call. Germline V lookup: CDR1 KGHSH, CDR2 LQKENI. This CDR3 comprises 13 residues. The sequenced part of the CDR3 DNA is TGTGCCAGCTCAACGGGTGCAGTCTATGGT. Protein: CASSTGAVYG. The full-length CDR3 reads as CASSTGAVYGQYF.

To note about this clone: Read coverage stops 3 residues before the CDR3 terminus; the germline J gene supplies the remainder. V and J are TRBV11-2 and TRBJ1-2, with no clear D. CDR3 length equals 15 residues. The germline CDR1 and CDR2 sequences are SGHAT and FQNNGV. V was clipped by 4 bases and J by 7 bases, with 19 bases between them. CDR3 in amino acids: CASSSELGTLGGYTF. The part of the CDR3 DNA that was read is TGTGCCAGCAGCTCCGAATTGGGCACTTTGGGTGGC.